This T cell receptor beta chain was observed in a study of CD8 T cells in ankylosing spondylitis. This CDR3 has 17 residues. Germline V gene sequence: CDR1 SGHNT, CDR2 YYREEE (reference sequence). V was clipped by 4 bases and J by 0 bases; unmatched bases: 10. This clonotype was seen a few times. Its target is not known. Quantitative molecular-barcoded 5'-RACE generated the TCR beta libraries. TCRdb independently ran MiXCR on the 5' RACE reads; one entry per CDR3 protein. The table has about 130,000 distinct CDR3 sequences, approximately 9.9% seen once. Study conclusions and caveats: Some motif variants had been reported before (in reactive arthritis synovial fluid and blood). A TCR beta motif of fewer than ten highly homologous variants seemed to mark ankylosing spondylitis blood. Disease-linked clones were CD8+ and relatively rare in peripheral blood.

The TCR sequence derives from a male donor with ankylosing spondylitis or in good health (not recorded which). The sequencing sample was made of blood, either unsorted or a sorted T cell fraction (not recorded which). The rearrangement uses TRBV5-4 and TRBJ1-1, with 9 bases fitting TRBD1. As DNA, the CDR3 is TGTGCCAGCAGCCTACGACCGGGACAGGGAATGAACACTGAAGCTTTCTTT. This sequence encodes CASSLRPGQGMNTEAFF.